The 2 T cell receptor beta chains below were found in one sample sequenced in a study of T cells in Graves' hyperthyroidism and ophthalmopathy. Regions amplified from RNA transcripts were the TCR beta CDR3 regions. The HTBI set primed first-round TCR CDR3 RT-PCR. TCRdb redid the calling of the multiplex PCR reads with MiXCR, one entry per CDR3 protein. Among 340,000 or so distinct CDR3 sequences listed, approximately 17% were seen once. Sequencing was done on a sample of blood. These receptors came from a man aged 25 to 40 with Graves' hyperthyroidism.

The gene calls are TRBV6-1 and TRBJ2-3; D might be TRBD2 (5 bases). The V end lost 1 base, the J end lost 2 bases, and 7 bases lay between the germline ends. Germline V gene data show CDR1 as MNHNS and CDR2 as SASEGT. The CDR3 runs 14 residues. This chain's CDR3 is CASSEGRDTDTQYF. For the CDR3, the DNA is TGTGCCAGCAGTGAAGGTCGGGACACAGATACGCAGTATTTT.

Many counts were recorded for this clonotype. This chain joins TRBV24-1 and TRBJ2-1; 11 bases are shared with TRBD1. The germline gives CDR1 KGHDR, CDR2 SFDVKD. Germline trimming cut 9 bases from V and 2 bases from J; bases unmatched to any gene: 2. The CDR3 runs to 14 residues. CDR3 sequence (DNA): TGTGCCACCGGGGGACAGGGGGCCTACAATGAGCAGTTCTTC. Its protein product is CATGGQGAYNEQFF.